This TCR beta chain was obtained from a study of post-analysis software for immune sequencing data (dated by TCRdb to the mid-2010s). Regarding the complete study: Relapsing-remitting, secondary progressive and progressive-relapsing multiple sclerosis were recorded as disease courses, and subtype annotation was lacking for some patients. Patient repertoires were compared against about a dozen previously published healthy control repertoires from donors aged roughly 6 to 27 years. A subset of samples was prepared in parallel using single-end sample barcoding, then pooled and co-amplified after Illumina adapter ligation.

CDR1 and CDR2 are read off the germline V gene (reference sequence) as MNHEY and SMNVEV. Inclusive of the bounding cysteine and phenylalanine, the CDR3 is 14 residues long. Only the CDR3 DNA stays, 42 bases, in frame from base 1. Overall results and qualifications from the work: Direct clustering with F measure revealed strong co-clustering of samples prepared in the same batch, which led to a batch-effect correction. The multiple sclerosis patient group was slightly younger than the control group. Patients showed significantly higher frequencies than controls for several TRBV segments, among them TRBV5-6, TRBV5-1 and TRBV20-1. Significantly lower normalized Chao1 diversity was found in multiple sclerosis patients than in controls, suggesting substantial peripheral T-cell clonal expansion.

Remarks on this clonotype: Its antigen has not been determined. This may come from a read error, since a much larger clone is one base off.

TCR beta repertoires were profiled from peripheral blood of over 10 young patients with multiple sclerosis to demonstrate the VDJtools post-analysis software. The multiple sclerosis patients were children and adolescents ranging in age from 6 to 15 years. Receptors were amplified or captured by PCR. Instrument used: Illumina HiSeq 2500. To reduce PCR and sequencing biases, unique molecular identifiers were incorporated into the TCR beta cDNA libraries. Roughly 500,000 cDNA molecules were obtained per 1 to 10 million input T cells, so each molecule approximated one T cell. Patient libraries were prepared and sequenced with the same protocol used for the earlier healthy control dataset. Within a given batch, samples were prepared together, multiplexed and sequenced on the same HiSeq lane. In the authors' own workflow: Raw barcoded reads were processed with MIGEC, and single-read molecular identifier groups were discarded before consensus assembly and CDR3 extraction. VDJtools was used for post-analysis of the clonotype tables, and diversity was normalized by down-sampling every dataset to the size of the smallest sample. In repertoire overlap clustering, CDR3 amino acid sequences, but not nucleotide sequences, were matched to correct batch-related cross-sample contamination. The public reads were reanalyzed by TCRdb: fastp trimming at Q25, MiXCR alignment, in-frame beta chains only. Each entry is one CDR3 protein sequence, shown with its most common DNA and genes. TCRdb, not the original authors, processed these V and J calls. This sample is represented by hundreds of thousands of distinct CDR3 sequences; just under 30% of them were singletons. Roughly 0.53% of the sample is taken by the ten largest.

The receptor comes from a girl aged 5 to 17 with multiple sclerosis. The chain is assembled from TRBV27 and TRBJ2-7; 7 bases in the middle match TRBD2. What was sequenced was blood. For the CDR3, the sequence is CASRRDYLSHEQYF. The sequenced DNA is TGTGCCAGCAGACGGGACTACCTCTCCCACGAGCAGTACTTC.